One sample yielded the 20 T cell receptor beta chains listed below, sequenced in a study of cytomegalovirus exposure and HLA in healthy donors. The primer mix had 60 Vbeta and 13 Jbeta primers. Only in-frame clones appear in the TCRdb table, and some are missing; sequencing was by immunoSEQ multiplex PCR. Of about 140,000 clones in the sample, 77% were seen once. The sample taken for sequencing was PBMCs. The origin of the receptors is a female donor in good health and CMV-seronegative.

This CDR3 is CASSLTGTEAFF. As DNA, the CDR3 is TGCGCCAGCAGCTTGACAGGGACAGAAGCTTTCTTT. This sequence joins TRBV5-1 and TRBJ1-1; D is possibly TRBD1 (6 bases). Trimming removed 1 base at V and 8 bases at J, with 9 bases between. Germline CDR1 reads SGHRS; CDR2 reads YFSETQ. CDR3 length: 12 residues.

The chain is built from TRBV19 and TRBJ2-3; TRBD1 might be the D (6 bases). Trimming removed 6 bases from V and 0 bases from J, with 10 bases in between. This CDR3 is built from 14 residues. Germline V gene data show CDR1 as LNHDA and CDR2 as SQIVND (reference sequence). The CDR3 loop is CASRDSKSTDTQYF. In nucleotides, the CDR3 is TGTGCCAGTAGGGACAGCAAGAGCACAGATACGCAGTATTTT.

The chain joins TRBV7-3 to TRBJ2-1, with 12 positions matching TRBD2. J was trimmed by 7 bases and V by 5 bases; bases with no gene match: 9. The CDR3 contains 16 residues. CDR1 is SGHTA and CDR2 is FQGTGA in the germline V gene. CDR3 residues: CASSTTSGGRRNEQFF. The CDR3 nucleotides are TGTGCCAGCAGCACTACTAGCGGGGGGCGCAGAAATGAGCAGTTCTTC. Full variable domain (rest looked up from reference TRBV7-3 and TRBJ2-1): GAGVSQTPSNKVTEKGKYVELRCDPISGHTALYWYRQSLGQGPEFLIYFQGTGAADDSGLPNDRFFAVRPEGSVSTLKIQRTERGDSAVYLCASSTTSGGRRNEQFFGPGTRLTVL.

In nucleotides, the CDR3 is TGTGCCAGCAGTCCAGTTACATCTAACTATGGCTACACCTTC. Its translation: CASSPVTSNYGYTF. V is TRBV6-1 and J is TRBJ1-2; D gene unclear. The CDR3 runs 14 residues. V lost 5 bases to trimming and J lost 0 bases, with 10 bases between them. Germline V gives CDR1 MNHNS, CDR2 SASEGT.

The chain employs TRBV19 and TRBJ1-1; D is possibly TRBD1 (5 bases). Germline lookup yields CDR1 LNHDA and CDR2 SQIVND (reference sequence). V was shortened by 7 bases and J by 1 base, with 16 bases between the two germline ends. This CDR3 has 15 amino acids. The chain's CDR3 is CASIWRAGPNTEAFF. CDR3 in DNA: TGTGCCAGTATCTGGAGGGCAGGGCCGAACACTGAAGCTTTCTTT.

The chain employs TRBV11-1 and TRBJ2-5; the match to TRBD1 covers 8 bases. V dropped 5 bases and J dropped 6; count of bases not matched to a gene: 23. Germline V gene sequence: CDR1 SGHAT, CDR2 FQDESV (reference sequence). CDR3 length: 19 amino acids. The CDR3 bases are TGTGCCAGCAGCGCGGCTACTGATACCCCGTGGACAGGGCGGCAGACCCAGTACTTC. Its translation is CASSAATDTPWTGRQTQYF.

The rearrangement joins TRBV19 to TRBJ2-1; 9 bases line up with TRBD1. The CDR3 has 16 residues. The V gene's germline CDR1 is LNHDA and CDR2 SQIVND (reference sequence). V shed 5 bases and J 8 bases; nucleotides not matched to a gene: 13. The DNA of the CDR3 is TGTGCCAGTAGTGTGCCGGGACAGGGTTATGCACATGAGCAGTTCTTC. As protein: CASSVPGQGYAHEQFF.

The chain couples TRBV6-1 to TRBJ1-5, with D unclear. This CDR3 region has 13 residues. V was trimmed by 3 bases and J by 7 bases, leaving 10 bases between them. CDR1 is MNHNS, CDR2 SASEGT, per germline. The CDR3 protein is CASSDNRGQPQHF. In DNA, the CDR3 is TGTGCCAGCAGTGACAATCGGGGACAGCCCCAGCATTTT.

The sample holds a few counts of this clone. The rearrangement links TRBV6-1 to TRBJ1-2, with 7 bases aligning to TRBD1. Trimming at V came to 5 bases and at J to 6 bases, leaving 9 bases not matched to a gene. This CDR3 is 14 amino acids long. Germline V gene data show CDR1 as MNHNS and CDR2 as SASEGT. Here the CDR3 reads CASSYRQGRDGYTF. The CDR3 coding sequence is TGTGCCAGCAGTTATCGACAGGGAAGGGATGGCTACACCTTC.

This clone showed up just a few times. Written as DNA, the CDR3 is TGTGCCAGCAGTGAAACCACCGGGAAGCCCCAGCATTTT. Protein product: CASSETTGKPQHF. The rearrangement uses TRBV25-1 and TRBJ1-5; unclear D gene. CDR1 and CDR2 (germline): MGHDK, SYGVNS. V shed 2 bases and J shed 8 bases, with 10 bases lying between them. CDR3 length equals 13 residues.

This CDR3 is CASSLYGTGGGMNTEAFF. CDR3 DNA sequence: TGTGCCAGCAGTTTATACGGGACAGGAGGCGGCATGAACACTGAAGCTTTCTTT. The rearrangement uses TRBV28 and TRBJ1-1, with 8 positions matching TRBD1. V was clipped by 1 base and J by 0 bases; unmatched bases: 10. This CDR3 is 18 amino acids long. Germline-derived CDR1 and CDR2 are MDHEN and SYDVKM.

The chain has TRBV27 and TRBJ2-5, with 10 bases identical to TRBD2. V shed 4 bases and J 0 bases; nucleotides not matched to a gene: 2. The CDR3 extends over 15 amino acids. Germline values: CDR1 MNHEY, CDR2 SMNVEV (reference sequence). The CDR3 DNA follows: TGTGCCAGCAGTTCTAGCGGGGGCCACCAAGAGACCCAGTACTTC. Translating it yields CASSSSGGHQETQYF.

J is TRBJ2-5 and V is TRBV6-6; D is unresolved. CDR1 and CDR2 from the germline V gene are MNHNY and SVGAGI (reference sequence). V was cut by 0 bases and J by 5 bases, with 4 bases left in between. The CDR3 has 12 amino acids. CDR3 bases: TGTGCCAGCAGTTACTCCTCGGAGACCCAGTACTTC. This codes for CASSYSSETQYF.

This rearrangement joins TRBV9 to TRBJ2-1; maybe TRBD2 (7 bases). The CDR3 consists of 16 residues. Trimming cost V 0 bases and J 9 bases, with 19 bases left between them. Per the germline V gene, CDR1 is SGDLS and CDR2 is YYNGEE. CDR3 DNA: TGTGCCAGCAGCGTAGAGGGGGGGACGCAGAACACTGAGCAGTTCTTC. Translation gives CASSVEGGTQNTEQFF.

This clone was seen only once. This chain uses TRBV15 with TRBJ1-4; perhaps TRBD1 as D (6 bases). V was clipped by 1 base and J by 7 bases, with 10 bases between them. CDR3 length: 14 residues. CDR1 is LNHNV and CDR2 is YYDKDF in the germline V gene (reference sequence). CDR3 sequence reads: CATSRGGLGEKLFF. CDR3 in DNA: TGTGCCACCAGCAGAGGGGGGCTTGGTGAAAAACTGTTTTTT.

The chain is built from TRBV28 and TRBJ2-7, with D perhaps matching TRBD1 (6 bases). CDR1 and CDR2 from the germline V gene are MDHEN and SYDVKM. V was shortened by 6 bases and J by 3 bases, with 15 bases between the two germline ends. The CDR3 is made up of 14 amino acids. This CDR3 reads CASSSGHRFYEQYF. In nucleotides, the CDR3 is TGTGCCAGCAGCTCGGGACACCGATTCTACGAGCAGTACTTC.

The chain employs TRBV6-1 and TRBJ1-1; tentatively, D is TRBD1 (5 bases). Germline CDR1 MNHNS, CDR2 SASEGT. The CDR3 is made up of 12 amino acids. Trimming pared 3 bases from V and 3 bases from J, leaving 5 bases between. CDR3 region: CASSDRDTEAFF. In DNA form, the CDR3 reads TGTGCCAGCAGTGACAGGGACACTGAAGCTTTCTTT.

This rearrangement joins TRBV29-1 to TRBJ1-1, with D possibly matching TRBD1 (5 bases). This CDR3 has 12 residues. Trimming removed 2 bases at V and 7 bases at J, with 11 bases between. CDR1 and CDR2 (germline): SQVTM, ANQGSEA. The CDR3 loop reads CSVEPGLGEAFF. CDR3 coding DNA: TGCAGCGTTGAACCGGGACTGGGTGAAGCTTTCTTT.

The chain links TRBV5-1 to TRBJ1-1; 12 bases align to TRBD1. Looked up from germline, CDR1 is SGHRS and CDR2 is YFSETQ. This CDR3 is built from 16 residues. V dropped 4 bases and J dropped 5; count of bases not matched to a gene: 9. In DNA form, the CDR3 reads TGCGCCAGCAGCGGGGACAGGGGGCGACTGAGTACTGAAGCTTTCTTT. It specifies CASSGDRGRLSTEAFF.

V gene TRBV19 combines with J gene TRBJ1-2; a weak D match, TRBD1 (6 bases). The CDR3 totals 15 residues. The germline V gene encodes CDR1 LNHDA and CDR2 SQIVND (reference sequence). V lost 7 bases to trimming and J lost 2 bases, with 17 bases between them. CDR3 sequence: CASISWAGANYGYTF. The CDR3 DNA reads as TGTGCCAGTATAAGTTGGGCAGGGGCGAACTATGGCTACACCTTC.